This TCR beta chain originates from a study of blood T cells in healthy people across ages. Background on the study: Template switching caught about one barcoded beta molecule for each two T cells. Overall study results and limits: Per-million-T-cell TCR beta diversity fell roughly linearly with age.

To note about this clonotype: Its antigen is unknown.

The use of a sample-barcoded 5' primer and a J-beta primer mix characterized a second PCR of 7 to 11 cycles. TCRdb redid the calling of the 5' RACE reads with MiXCR, one entry per CDR3 protein. Of some 710,000 distinct CDR3 sequences listed, 46% are singletons. The CDR3 runs to 12 residues. V lost 4 bases to trimming and J lost 2 bases, with 7 bases between them. Germline CDR1 is DFQATT and CDR2 is SNEGSKA (reference sequence). Healthy individuals of Caucasian origin from Russia, aged 6 to 90, served as donors. The chain carries TRBV20-1 and TRBJ2-3; the D gene is possibly TRBD2 (5 bases). The specimen sequenced was blood. This clonotype was obtained from a man older than 75 in good health. CDR3 residues: CSANRDTDTQYF. CDR3 coding DNA: TGCAGTGCTAACCGGGACACAGATACGCAGTATTTT.